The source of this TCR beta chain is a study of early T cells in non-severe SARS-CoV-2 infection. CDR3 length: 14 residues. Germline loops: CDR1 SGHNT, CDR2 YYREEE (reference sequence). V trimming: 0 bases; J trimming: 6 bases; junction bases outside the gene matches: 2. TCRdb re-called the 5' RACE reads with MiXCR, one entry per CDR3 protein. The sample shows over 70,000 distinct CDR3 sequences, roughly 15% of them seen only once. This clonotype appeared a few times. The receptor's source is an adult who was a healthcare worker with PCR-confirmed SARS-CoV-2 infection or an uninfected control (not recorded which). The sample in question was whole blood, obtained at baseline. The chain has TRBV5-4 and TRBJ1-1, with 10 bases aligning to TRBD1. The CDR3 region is CASSLGQGAPEAFF. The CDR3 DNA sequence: TGTGCCAGCAGCTTGGGACAGGGGGCCCCTGAAGCTTTCTTT.